This record covers a single T cell receptor beta chain. Individuals drawn from 24 US areas were roughly 18 to 95 years old. For recovered donors of Cohort 3, there were two negative PCRs, clearance, or symptom resolution. Germline V lookup: CDR1 SGHTA, CDR2 FQGTGA. The CDR3 length is 20 residues. V lost 5 bases to trimming and J lost 2 bases; unmatched junction nucleotides: 18. Some clones are missing from TCRdb's copy, which holds only in-frame ones; the method was immunoSEQ multiplex PCR. Seen here are 250,000 or so clones, around 89% observed once, and the top ten hold approximately 9.5%. This sample was taken from a study of blood T cell repertoires in COVID-19. Background on the study: Acute and convalescent COVID-19 samples came from the United States, Italy and Spain. Sample material is recorded as cDNA or gDNA derived from T cells, B-cell-depleted T cells, or PBMCs.

Material for sequencing was PBMCs or T cells enriched from blood (not recorded which). The receptor was derived from a middle-aged man who had recovered from COVID-19. The rearrangement uses TRBV7-3 and TRBJ2-7, with TRBD2 matching 13 bases. In nucleotides, the CDR3 is TGTGCCAGCAGCCCCGGGGACAGGGGGACACTAGCGGGAGGGACCTACGAGCAGTACTTC. Its translation: CASSPGDRGTLAGGTYEQYF.